Sequencing of this T cell receptor (beta chain) was carried out in a study of beta chain features in type 1 diabetes. Regarding the study as a whole: TCRB CDR3 length was moderately but significantly reduced in all four CD4+ subsets of Type 1 diabetes patients.

Expressed TCRB transcripts got sequenced, as all isolated RNA was reverse transcribed. Method: immunoSEQ multiplex PCR; TCRdb's copy keeps in-frame clones and lacks some. This sample carries 250,000 or so clones, over 20% of them seen once, and the ten largest clones take 0.028%. This clone was seen only a few times. The antigen remains undetermined. This TCR was sampled from a middle-aged woman with type 1 diabetes. The sequencing sample was made of naive CD4+ T cells from blood.

The CDR3 sequence: CASSLAGQLPLAEQYF. As DNA, the CDR3 is TGTGCCAGCAGCTTAGCGGGACAGCTTCCTCTAGCCGAGCAGTACTTC. The chain combines TRBV7-2 with TRBJ2-7, with 7 bases aligning to TRBD1. The ends lost 0 bases at V and 6 bases at J; junction bases unmatched: 11. The CDR3 runs to 16 residues. CDR1 and CDR2 (germline): SGHTA, FQGNSA. The whole variable domain, remainder taken from reference TRBV7-2 and TRBJ2-7, is GAGVSQSPSNKVTEKGKDVELRCDPISGHTALYWYRQSLGQGLEFLIYFQGNSAPDKSGLPSDRFSAERTGGSVSTLTIQRTQQEDSAVYLCASSLAGQLPLAEQYFGPGTRLTVT.